The 12 T cell receptor delta chains presented below share a single source sample, sequenced in a study of γδ T cells in repeated Plasmodium falciparum infection. TCRdb re-called the multiplex PCR reads via CATT. The sample holds 90,000 to 95,000 delta-chain clones, more than 0.85% seen once. Gammadelta T cells were flow-sorted from PBMC into Vgamma9/Vdelta2+ and Vdelta2-negative populations for bulk analysis. The sample consisted of gamma-delta T cells from blood. These receptor sequences come from a pool of human donors (malaria-infected and uninfected, not separated).

To note about this clone: Since a far larger clone is one base different, this is likely a read error. This CDR3 is also generated by other DNA sequences in the sample. J is TRDJ1 and V is TRDV2; D is possibly TRDD3 (6 bases). TCRdb leaves out the J gene; it was filled in here by matching the DNA to germline. The CDR3 is 18 residues long. From germline, CDR1 is GEAIGNYY and CDR2 EKD. The CDR3 DNA follows: TGCGCCTGTGACACCGTCCGGGGGACCCCCCTGTACACCGATAAACTCATCTTT. Protein sequence: CACDTVRGTPLYTDKLIF.

Points on this clone: The TCRdb record carries a much larger clone's protein, which differs from this DNA's translation at residue 6; a read error is the likely cause, and the protein listed here is the DNA translation. The chain couples TRDV2 to TRDJ1, with 10 bases lining up with TRDD3. Germline V gives CDR1 GEAIGNYY, CDR2 EKD. CDR3 length: 19 residues. The trim removed 0 bases at V and 1 base at J, leaving 13 bases unmatched. CDR3 amino acids: CACDTLMGTGGFATDKLIF. CDR3 sequence (DNA): TGTGCCTGTGACACCCTCATGGGGACTGGGGGATTCGCCACCGATAAACTCATCTTT.

In this sample, this clone turned up a few times. TCRdb's protein, taken from a much larger clone, differs from this DNA's translation at residue 18, likely owing to a read error; the protein displayed comes from the DNA. V gene TRDV1 was called; the J gene was not; TRDD3, the table's D call, was not compared with the DNA. Per the germline V gene, CDR1 is TSWWSYY and CDR2 is QGS. The CDR3 is 20 amino acids. Written as DNA, the CDR3 is TGTGCTCTTGGGGATGAGTCACTTACGGGGGATACGCGTAGCACCGATAAACCCATCTTT. As protein: CALGDESLTGDTRSTDKPIF.

This clone has more than one count but fewer than ten. TCRdb assigns this DNA the protein of a much larger clone, which departs from its translation at residue 12; this likely reflects a read error, and the protein shown comes from translating the DNA. The chain uses TRDV1 and TRDJ1; 10 positions agree with TRDD3. The J gene was not available in TCRdb and was assigned here by matching the DNA to germline segments. The CDR3 consists of 17 residues. The J segment lost 3 bases and the V segment lost 6 bases, leaving 13 bases of the junction unmatched. Germline lookup yields CDR1 TSWWSYY and CDR2 QGS. The CDR3 DNA reads as TGTGCTCTTGGAATGAGGGGGATACGCCGCGTGTCCGATAAACTCATCTTT. The encoded protein is CALGMRGIRRVSDKLIF.

A word on this clone: A single base is all that separates this from a far larger clone, so a read error is likely. Other DNA variants within this sample encode the same CDR3. V usage is TRDV3 and J usage is TRDJ1; 9 bases are shared with TRDD2. Trimming cost V 2 bases and J 5 bases; bases outside gene matches: 21. The CDR3 extends over 18 amino acids. The germline V gene has CDR1 TVYSNPD and CDR2 GDNSRS (reference sequence). In DNA, the CDR3 is TGTGCCTTTGACCTTCCTACGGGAGGATTGACAGGGACTGATAAACTCATCTTT. The encoded protein is CAFDLPTGGLTGTDKLIF.

This clone came up a few times. The TCRdb record carries a much larger clone's protein, which differs from this DNA's translation at residue 16; a read error is the likely cause, and the protein listed here is the DNA translation. The chain employs TRDV1 and TRDJ1; no clear D gene. CDR3 length: 17 amino acids. The germline CDR1 and CDR2 sequences are TSWWSYY and QGS. The CDR3 sequence is CALGEPLTRTPTDKLTF. In DNA, the CDR3 is TGTGCTCTTGGGGAACCCCTAACCCGTACCCCCACCGATAAACTCACCTTT.

This clone was picked up a small number of times. A read error is the likely source, as a far larger clone sits one nucleotide away. Other nucleotide sequences in the sample specify the same CDR3. The gene calls are TRDV1 and TRDJ1, with TRDD3 matching over 10 bases. Here the J gene was assigned by germline matching of the DNA, as TCRdb has none. In germline, CDR1 is TSWWSYY, CDR2 QGS. The CDR3 runs 20 residues. V dropped 3 bases and J dropped 0; count of bases not matched to a gene: 16. The CDR3 nucleotides are TGTGCTCTTGGGGACCAGTTCCCTGCGTGGGGGATACATTACACCGATAAACTCATCTTT. It encodes CALGDQFPAWGIHYTDKLIF.

With respect to this clone: The TCRdb protein comes from a much larger clone and disagrees with this DNA's translation at residue 8, likely due to a read error; the protein given here is derived from the DNA. The chain employs TRDV1 and TRDJ1, with a weak D call TRDD3 (6 bases). As TCRdb names no J gene, one was assigned here on the basis of a DNA match to germline. Germline V CDR1 and CDR2: TSWWSYY, QGS. This CDR3 comprises 18 residues. Trimming shortened V by 11 bases and J by 1 base, and 29 bases separated the two germline ends. CDR3 sequence (DNA): TGTGCTTACGCAAGTCCCCTGAGGGATAGCCGGTGCACCGATAAACTCATCTTT. Its protein product is CAYASPLRDSRCTDKLIF.

A word on this clone: This probably arose from a read error, given a far larger clone one base away. Other DNA sequences in the sample encode the same CDR3. The chain has TRDV2 and TRDJ1; 13 nucleotides match TRDD3. V lost 0 bases and J lost 0; bases outside the gene matches: 6. CDR3 length: 18 amino acids. The germline V gene encodes CDR1 GEAIGNYY and CDR2 EKD. The CDR3 loop is CACDTGYWGIRNTDKLIF. The CDR3 DNA follows: TGTGCCTGTGACACCGGGTACTGGGGGATACGGAACACCGATAAACTCATCTTT.

This clone was seen only a few times. TCRdb pairs this DNA with a much larger clone's protein that differs at residue 13, likely a read error; the protein shown was translated from the DNA. The chain couples TRDV1 to TRDJ1; a possible D gene is TRDD2 (5 bases). Here the J gene was assigned by germline matching of the DNA, as TCRdb has none. V lost 0 bases and J lost 7, with 21 bases in between. This CDR3 contains 17 residues. Germline loops: CDR1 TSWWSYY, CDR2 QGS. The CDR3 region is CALGELGPKGLGGKLIF. CDR3 sequence (DNA): TGTGCTCTTGGGGAACTGGGTCCTAAGGGCTTAGGTGGTAAACTCATCTTT.

Worth noting for this clone: TCRdb records a much larger clone's protein for this DNA, with a difference at residue 11 that likely arises from a read error; the protein given is the translation of the DNA. CDR3 sequence reads: CALGYLTRGPLGSTDKLIF. CDR3 nucleotide sequence: TGTGCTCTTGGGTACCTAACGAGGGGACCCCTCGGGAGCACCGATAAACTCATCTTT. This chain connects TRDV1 to TRDJ1; the D gene is possibly TRDD3 (5 bases). The J gene, not given by TCRdb, was assigned here from a germline match of the nucleotide sequence. V shed 5 bases and J shed 1 base, with 26 bases lying between them. Germline V gene sequence: CDR1 TSWWSYY, CDR2 QGS. This CDR3 is built from 19 residues.

As for this clone: The protein that TCRdb holds for this DNA derives from a much larger clone and differs from the translated DNA at residue 17, which likely indicates a read error; the protein shown here is translated from the DNA. CDR3 sequence: CALGELERSDLGDASKPIF. Written as DNA, the CDR3 is TGTGCTCTTGGGGAACTAGAAAGGTCGGATCTGGGGGACGCTTCAAAACCCATCTTT. The V gene is TRDV1; the J gene was not called; the tabulated D call, TRDD3, remains unverified against the DNA. CDR1 and CDR2 (germline): TSWWSYY, QGS. This CDR3 spans 19 amino acids.